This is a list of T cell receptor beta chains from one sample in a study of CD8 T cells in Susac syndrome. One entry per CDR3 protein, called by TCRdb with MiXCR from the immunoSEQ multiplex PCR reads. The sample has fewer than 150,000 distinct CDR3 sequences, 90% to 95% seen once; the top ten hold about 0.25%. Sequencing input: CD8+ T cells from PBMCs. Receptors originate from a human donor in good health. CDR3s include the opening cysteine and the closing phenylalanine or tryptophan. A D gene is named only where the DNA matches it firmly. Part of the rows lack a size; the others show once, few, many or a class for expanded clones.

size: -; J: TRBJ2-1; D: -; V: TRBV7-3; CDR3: CASSLTRRGLNEQFF; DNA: TGTGCCAGCAGCTTAACGCGTCGGGGCTTGAATGAGCAGTTCTTC
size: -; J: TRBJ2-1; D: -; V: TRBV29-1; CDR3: CSVKLAYNEQFF; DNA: TGCAGCGTTAAGCTGGCGTACAATGAGCAGTTCTTC
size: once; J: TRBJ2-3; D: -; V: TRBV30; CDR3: CAWRAKSTDTQYF; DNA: TGTGCCTGGCGGGCGAAGAGCACAGATACGCAGTATTTT
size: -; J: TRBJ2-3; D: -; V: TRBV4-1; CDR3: CASSQGLTSTDTQYF; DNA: TGCGCCAGCAGCCAAGGTTTAACTAGCACAGATACGCAGTATTTT
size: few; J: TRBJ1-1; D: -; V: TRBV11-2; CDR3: CASSLLQGVNTEAFF; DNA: TGTGCCAGCAGCTTACTTCAGGGTGTGAACACTGAAGCTTTCTTT
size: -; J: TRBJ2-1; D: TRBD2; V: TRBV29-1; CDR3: CSGRLAGMRHEQFF; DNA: TGCAGCGGCAGACTAGCGGGAATGAGGCATGAGCAGTTCTTC
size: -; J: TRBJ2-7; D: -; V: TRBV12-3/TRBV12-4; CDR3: CASSSQGFGYEQYF; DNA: TGTGCCAGCAGTTCCCAGGGGTTCGGCTACGAGCAGTACTTC
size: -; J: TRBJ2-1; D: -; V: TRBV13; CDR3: CASSLPATGYNEQFF; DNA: TGTGCCAGCAGCTTACCTGCGACCGGTTACAATGAGCAGTTCTTC
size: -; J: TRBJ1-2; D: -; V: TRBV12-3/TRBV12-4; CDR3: CASSFGIIYGYTF; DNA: TGTGCCAGCAGTTTCGGCATAATCTATGGCTACACCTTC
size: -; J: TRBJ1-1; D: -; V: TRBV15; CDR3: CATSSGGWGSTEAFF; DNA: TGTGCCACCAGCAGTGGGGGGTGGGGGAGCACTGAAGCTTTCTTT
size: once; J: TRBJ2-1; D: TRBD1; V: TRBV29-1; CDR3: CSVEWANGDRAYNEQFF; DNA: TGCAGCGTTGAGTGGGCCAACGGGGACAGGGCATACAATGAGCAGTTCTTC
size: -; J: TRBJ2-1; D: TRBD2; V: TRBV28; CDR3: CASSLFPGTRGNNEQFF; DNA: TGTGCCAGCAGTTTATTTCCCGGGACTAGAGGGAACAATGAGCAGTTCTTC
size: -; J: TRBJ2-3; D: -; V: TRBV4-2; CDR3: CASSHRVTDDTDTQYF; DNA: TGTGCCAGCAGCCACCGGGTTACCGACGACACAGATACGCAGTATTTT
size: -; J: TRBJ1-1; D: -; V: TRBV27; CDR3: CASHWRANTEAFF; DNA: TGTGCCAGCCACTGGCGGGCGAACACTGAAGCTTTCTTT